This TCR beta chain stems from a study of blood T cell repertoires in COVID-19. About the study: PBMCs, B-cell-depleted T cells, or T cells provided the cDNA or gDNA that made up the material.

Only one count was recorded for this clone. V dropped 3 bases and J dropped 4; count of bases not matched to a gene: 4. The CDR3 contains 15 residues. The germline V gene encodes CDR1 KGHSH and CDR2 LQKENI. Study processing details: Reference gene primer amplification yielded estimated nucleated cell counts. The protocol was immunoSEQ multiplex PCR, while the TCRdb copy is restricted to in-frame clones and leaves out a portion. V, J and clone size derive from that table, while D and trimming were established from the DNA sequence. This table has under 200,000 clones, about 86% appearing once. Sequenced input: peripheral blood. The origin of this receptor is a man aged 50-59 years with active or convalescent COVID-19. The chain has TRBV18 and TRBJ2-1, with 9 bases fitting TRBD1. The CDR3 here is CASSPGTGNYNEQFF. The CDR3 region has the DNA TGTGCCAGCTCACCCGGGACAGGGAATTACAATGAGCAGTTCTTC.